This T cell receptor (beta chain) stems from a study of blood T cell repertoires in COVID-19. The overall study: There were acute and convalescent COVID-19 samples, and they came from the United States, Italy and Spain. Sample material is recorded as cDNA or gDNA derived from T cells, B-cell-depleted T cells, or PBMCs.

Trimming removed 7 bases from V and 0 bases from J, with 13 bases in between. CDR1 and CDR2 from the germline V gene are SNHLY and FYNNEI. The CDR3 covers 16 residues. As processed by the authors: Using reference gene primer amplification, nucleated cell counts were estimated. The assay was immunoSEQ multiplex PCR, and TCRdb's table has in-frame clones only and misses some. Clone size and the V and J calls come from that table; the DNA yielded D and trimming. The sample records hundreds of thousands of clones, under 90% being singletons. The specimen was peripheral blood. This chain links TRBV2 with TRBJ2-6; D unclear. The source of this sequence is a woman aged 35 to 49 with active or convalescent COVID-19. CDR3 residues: CASKEPSSSGANVLTF. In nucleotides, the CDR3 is TGTGCCAGCAAGGAGCCAAGCAGCTCTGGGGCCAACGTCCTGACTTTC.